Sequencing of this T cell receptor (beta chain) was carried out in a study of blood T cell repertoires in COVID-19 (TCRdb year 2020). Regarding the research as a whole: Samples from collaborators originated in the United States, Italy and Spain and spanned both the acute and convalescent phases of COVID-19. The material from the prospective study consisted of cDNA or gDNA derived from T cells, B-cell-depleted T cells, or PBMCs. Deeply sampled blood TCRbeta repertoires from subjects exposed to, actively infected with, or recovered from COVID-19 were included in the dataset. The repertoires were released in a freely available public database intended as a resource for research on the immune response to SARS-CoV-2. Samples came from the ongoing ImmuneRACE study (first 160 participants) plus 1,254 subjects from 6 global collaborators. The sample metadata nearly always contained a de-identified subject ID, COVID-19 status, age in years and sex. Where available, HLA class I and class II types were taken from metadata supplied by the sample provider and were not determined by assay-based typing.

TCRbeta CDR3 regions were amplified from genomic DNA by means of the immunoSEQ Assay, a bias-controlled multiplex PCR. Per the source publication's procedure: The number of nucleated cells in each sample was estimated from the amplification of reference gene primers within the assay. To quantify the absolute abundance of each unique TCRbeta CDR3 rearrangement, sequence reads were collapsed and filtered. For each sample, productive Simpson clonality was calculated as the square root of Simpson's diversity index across productive rearrangements. TCRdb obtained this table from immuneACCESS and retained in-frame rearrangements with V and J assigned. These tables miss some clones; where compared with another copy, unresolved V genes account for less than half of the shortfall, and the remainder is unexplained. The DNA gave D and trimming, while V, J and clone size come from that table. The sample yields about 340,000 clones; 80% to 95% were counted once. Less than 20% of the sample goes to the ten largest clones.

Results and caveats for the whole study, not just this receptor: The quantity of clinical and demographic metadata differed by source and by participant and was supplied without curation.

Points on this clone: Its specific antigen is unknown. No base qualities exist here, and no much larger clone lies one base off it.

Participants in the prospective study were enrolled through a virtual design, were aged roughly 18 to 100 years, and lived in 24 United States geographic areas. Cohort assignment in the prospective study relied on participant-reported clinical history from a screening survey and a study questionnaire. Recovered participants in ImmuneRACE Cohort 3 were defined as having two consecutive negative NP/OP PCR tests, clearance from a healthcare professional, or resolution of symptoms. In the prospective study, mobile phlebotomists collected whole blood, serum and a nasopharyngeal or oropharyngeal swab from each participant. Prospective study participants could optionally give additional blood draws and questionnaires over an approximately two-month period. Blood samples from the prospective study were shipped frozen or at room temperature prior to DNA extraction. The CDR3 runs 12 residues from the cysteine to the phenylalanine. Of all the DNA, just the CDR3 is kept, 36 bases in frame from base 1. At the junction V is shortened by 3 bases and J by 8 bases, with 9 bases in between.

Sample: PBMCs or T cells enriched from blood (not recorded which). Recombination joined TRBV12-3 or TRBV12-4 with TRBJ2-3; the D gene assignment is ambiguous. This TCR came from a woman in her 30s who had recovered from COVID-19. The DNA sequence reads TGTGCCAGCAGTTTTTATCCGTCTACGCAGTATTTT. Translated, it reads CASSFYPSTQYF.